The 17 T cell receptor beta chains in this list originate from one sample, sequenced in a study of blood T cell repertoires in COVID-19. TCRdb keeps only in-frame clones here, not all; method: immunoSEQ multiplex PCR. This sample has 60,000 to 85,000 clones, with less than 90% found just once. Sequencing was done on a sample of peripheral blood. These receptors were taken from a man over 45 with active COVID-19.

This clone has only a few counts. The CDR3 DNA is TGTGCCAGCAGTGGGGATAGGGACACACCCTACGAGCAGTACTTC. It yields the protein CASSGDRDTPYEQYF. This chain joins TRBV2 and TRBJ2-7; tentative D call: TRBD1 (6 bases). CDR1 is SNHLY and CDR2 is FYNNEI in the germline V gene. CDR3 length: 15 residues. Trimming removed 4 bases at V and 2 bases at J, with 15 bases between.

The genes are TRBV11-3 and TRBJ2-3, with 7 bases identical to TRBD1. Germline V gene data show CDR1 as SGHNT and CDR2 as YENEEA. J was trimmed by 0 bases and V by 3 bases; bases with no gene match: 6. This CDR3 region has 16 residues. The CDR3 DNA sequence: TGTGCCAGCAGCTTTCCGGGACAGCTTAGCACAGATACGCAGTATTTT. It codes for CASSFPGQLSTDTQYF.

This chain joins TRBV19 and TRBJ2-7, with 7 bases aligning to TRBD1. In germline, CDR1 is LNHDA, CDR2 SQIVND (reference sequence). Trimming removed 2 bases from V and 0 bases from J; junction bases left unmatched: 7. The CDR3 runs to 16 residues. The CDR3 region is CASSITGQGDSYEQYF. Here the CDR3 DNA reads TGTGCCAGTAGTATAACGGGGCAGGGGGACTCCTACGAGCAGTACTTC.

This sequence joins TRBV24-1 and TRBJ2-3, with 11 bases matching TRBD1. The length of the CDR3 is 16 residues. Per germline, CDR1 KGHDR and CDR2 SFDVKD. Trimming took 4 bases from V and 1 from J; bases not matched to a gene: 3. This chain's CDR3 is CATSEPGQGGTDTQYF. The CDR3 DNA reads as TGTGCCACCAGTGAGCCGGGACAGGGGGGCACAGATACGCAGTATTTT.

This chain links TRBV13 with TRBJ1-6; perhaps TRBD1 as D (5 bases). The CDR3 totals 15 residues. Germline CDR1 reads PRHDT; CDR2 reads FYEKMQ (reference sequence). V lost 5 bases and J 14 bases, leaving 22 bases between the germline ends. DNA for the CDR3: TGTGCCAGCAGCAAGTTGGCAGGGCCGAGAGGCACCCTCCACTTT. Amino acids: CASSKLAGPRGTLHF.

This chain joins TRBV5-6 and TRBJ2-7, with 10 nucleotides matching TRBD2. The CDR3 length is 14 residues. V was clipped by 6 bases and J by 7 bases; unmatched bases: 10. Germline-derived CDR1 and CDR2 are SGHDT and YYEEEE. CDR3 in amino acids: CASTLAGATREQYF. CDR3 coding DNA: TGTGCCAGCACTCTAGCGGGAGCCACCCGGGAGCAGTACTTC. The entire variable domain, with the rest obtained from reference TRBV5-6 and TRBJ2-7, is as follows: DAGVTQSPTHLIKTRGQQVTLRCSPKSGHDTVSWYQQALGQGPQFIFQYYEEEERQRGNFPDRFSGHQFPNYSSELNVNALLLGDSALYLCASTLAGATREQYFGPGTRLTVT.

The genes are TRBV9 and TRBJ1-3; unclear D gene. Trimming removed 4 bases at V and 0 bases at J, with 11 bases between. Germline assignment: CDR1 SGDLS and CDR2 YYNGEE. This CDR3 contains 15 residues. CDR3 amino acids: CASSPSHYSGNTIYF. CDR3 bases: TGTGCCAGCAGCCCGTCACACTACTCTGGAAACACCATATATTTT.

V gene TRBV19 combines with J gene TRBJ1-1; D is undetermined. Trimming stripped 0 bases from V and 1 base from J, with 12 bases between. The CDR3 has 16 residues. CDR1 and CDR2 (germline): LNHDA, SQIVND (reference sequence). The CDR3 DNA reads TGTGCCAGTAGTATAGATCTGCGCAGGAAGAACACTGAAGCTTTCTTT. This gives the protein CASSIDLRRKNTEAFF.

V is TRBV3-1 (or the pseudogene TRBV3-2) and J is TRBJ1-3; tentative D call: TRBD1 (5 bases). This CDR3 is built from 16 residues. Trimming took off 7 bases at V and 1 base at J, with 17 bases between the two ends. Per germline, CDR1 LGHDT and CDR2 YNNKEL (reference sequence). The CDR3 loop reads CASTSGAPVSGNTIYF. CDR3 sequence (DNA): TGTGCCAGCACCAGTGGGGCCCCAGTGTCTGGAAACACCATATATTTT.

The DNA for the CDR3 is TGTGCCATCCCGTTACAGGGGGCGGACGAGCAGTTCTTC. As protein: CAIPLQGADEQFF. The chain employs TRBV2 and TRBJ2-1, with 9 nucleotides matching TRBD1. CDR3 length equals 13 residues. The germline gives CDR1 SNHLY, CDR2 FYNNEI. Losses at the gene ends were 10 bases for V and 10 bases for J; bases not matched to a gene: 11.

This clone was picked up one time. This rearrangement joins TRBV30 to TRBJ2-1; 13 nucleotides match TRBD2. The CDR3 sequence is 15 residues long. V was clipped by 2 bases and J by 6 bases; unmatched bases: 4. Germline V gives CDR1 GTSNPN, CDR2 SVGIG (reference sequence). CDR3 region: CAWSTGTSGINEQFF. The DNA for the CDR3 is TGTGCCTGGAGTACCGGGACTAGCGGGATCAATGAGCAGTTCTTC.

This clone was seen once. The chain links TRBV30 to TRBJ2-7, with D possibly TRBD2 on 6 matching bases. The CDR3 is made up of 14 amino acids. V was cut by 5 bases and J by 6 bases, with 20 bases left in between. From germline, CDR1 is GTSNPN and CDR2 SVGIG (reference sequence). The CDR3 reads CAWDLLGGVAEQYF. The CDR3 bases are TGTGCCTGGGACCTTCTGGGAGGAGTAGCCGAGCAGTACTTC.

The chain recombines TRBV4-2 with TRBJ2-3; TRBD1 matches at 8 bases. V gave up 3 bases and J gave up 1 base; unmatched junction bases: 6. The CDR3 sequence is 16 residues long. CDR1 LGHNA and CDR2 YNFKEQ come from the germline V gene. The CDR3: CASSHLATGGTDTQYF. The CDR3 DNA is TGTGCCAGCAGCCATCTTGCGACAGGGGGCACAGATACGCAGTATTTT.

V is TRBV19 and J is TRBJ2-1; 13 bases fit TRBD2. Trimming cost V 7 bases and J 3 bases; bases outside gene matches: 6. Germline lookup yields CDR1 LNHDA and CDR2 SQIVND (reference sequence). The CDR3 contains 16 residues. CDR3 amino acids: CASTLTSGGFYNEQFF. CDR3 bases: TGTGCCAGTACCTTGACTAGCGGGGGGTTCTACAATGAGCAGTTCTTC.

This chain uses TRBV6-1 with TRBJ2-7, with D maybe TRBD1 (5 bases). The CDR3 runs to 16 residues. V lost 2 bases, J lost 4 bases, and 18 bases lay in between. CDR1 is MNHNS, CDR2 SASEGT, per germline. The CDR3, as DNA: TGTGCCAGCAGTGAATGGATCTCAGGGTACGGGTACGAGCAGTACTTC. This encodes CASSEWISGYGYEQYF.

This chain uses TRBV15 with TRBJ2-6; D is undetermined. CDR3 length equals 14 residues. Germline V CDR1 and CDR2: LNHNV, YYDKDF (reference sequence). V was pared by 3 bases and J by 0 bases, with 3 bases between. CDR3 sequence: CATSSRSGANVLTF. The CDR3 nucleotides are TGTGCCACCAGCAGTCGCTCTGGGGCCAACGTCCTGACTTTC. Combining the CDR3 with reference TRBV15 and TRBJ2-6 gives the whole variable domain DAMVIQNPRYQVTQFGKPVTLSCSQTLNHNVMYWYQQKSSQAPKLLFHYYDKDFNNEADTPDNFQSRRPNTSFCFLDIRSPGLGDTAMYLCATSSRSGANVLTFGAGSRLTVL.

This clone was counted once. V and J are TRBV7-6 and TRBJ2-3, with 8 bases aligning to TRBD2. The CDR3 is 15 amino acids. V trimming: 1 base; J trimming: 5 bases; junction bases outside the gene matches: 5. CDR1 SGHVS and CDR2 FNYEAQ come from the germline V gene. This CDR3 reads CASSLGGTSLDTQYF. Here the CDR3 DNA reads TGTGCCAGCAGCTTAGGCGGGACTAGTCTAGATACGCAGTATTTT.